This TCR beta chain was found in a study of blood T cell repertoires in COVID-19. In the study overall: Whether acute or convalescent, the COVID-19 samples came from the United States, Italy and Spain. The cDNA or gDNA used as material had been derived from T cells, B-cell-depleted T cells, or PBMCs.

Authors' processing steps: Estimates of nucleated cell counts were drawn from the amplification of reference gene primers. Profiling relied on immunoSEQ multiplex PCR, and the TCRdb table lists in-frame clones only, not all of them. V, J and clone size derive from that table, while D and trimming were established from the DNA sequence. This sample carries about 140,000 clones, 88% of them seen once, and the ten largest clones take 10%. This TCR derives from a man between 60 and 75 years old with active or convalescent COVID-19. Specimen: peripheral blood.

As DNA, the CDR3 is TGCGCCAGCAGTGATGGACTAGCGGCCCGGGATGAGCAGTTCTTC. It codes for CASSDGLAARDEQFF. The V call is TRBV10-1, the J call TRBJ2-1; TRBD2 agrees at 10 bases. Germline CDR1 and CDR2: WNHNN and SYGVQD (reference sequence). After removal of 3 bases from V and 8 bases from J, the junction contained 7 bases not matched to a gene. This CDR3 spans 15 amino acids.